Listed below are T cell receptor beta chains from one sample, sequenced in a study of cytotoxic CD8 clonotypes in ibrutinib-treated CLL. The assay was immunoSEQ multiplex PCR, and TCRdb's table has in-frame clones only and misses some. The sample has 150,000 to 200,000 clones, roughly 80% seen once; the top ten hold about 4.3%. The material sequenced was PBMCs, taken after 24 months of ibrutinib treatment. The receptors come from a human donor with chronic lymphocytic leukemia. Both conserved end residues are part of each CDR3. D genes are given only for firm matches. Size is stated for part of the rows, as once, few or many counts, or as a class when the clone is expanded.

d_gene	v_gene	abundance	j_gene	CDR3nt	CDR3aa
.	TRBV6-4	few	TRBJ1-2	TGTGCCAGCAGTGACAGGGGGAAGTCGGATGGCTACACCTTC	CASSDRGKSDGYTF
TRBD1	TRBV2	.	TRBJ1-4	TGTGCCAGCAGGGACCAGACAGGGAGGGAAAAACTGTTTTTT	CASRDQTGREKLFF
TRBD2	TRBV18	few	TRBJ2-7	TGTGCCAGCTCGAAAGGACTAGCGGAAAGCTCCTACGAGCAGTACTTC	CASSKGLAESSYEQYF
.	TRBV2	few	TRBJ1-4	TGTGCCAGCAGTGTAGGGGTCCAGCGGAATGAAAAACTGTTTTTT	CASSVGVQRNEKLFF
.	TRBV2	.	TRBJ2-1	TGTGCCAGCAGTGAAGTCCCACACCGCTACGCGAATGAGCAGTTCTTC	CASSEVPHRYANEQFF
.	TRBV6-5	once	TRBJ2-7	TGTGCCAGCAGTTACTCGAATGGGGGCGAGCAGTACTTC	CASSYSNGGEQYF
.	TRBV16	.	TRBJ1-4	TGTGCCAGCAGCCTCCTTTGGGGTGAAAAACTGTTTTTT	CASSLLWGEKLFF
.	TRBV18	.	TRBJ2-1	TGTGCCAGCTCACTGGACAAGAGCCCCAATGAGCAGTTCTTC	CASSLDKSPNEQFF
.	TRBV9	.	TRBJ2-3	TGTGCCAGCAGCTTTGGCCAGACCACAGATACGCAGTATTTT	CASSFGQTTDTQYF
TRBD2	TRBV13	.	TRBJ2-3	TGTGCCAGCAGCTTAGGCCTAACTAGCGGGAGGGTTAGCACAGATACGCAGTATTTT	CASSLGLTSGRVSTDTQYF
.	TRBV9	once	TRBJ1-5	TGTGCCAGCAGCCCAGGCCGGGGCATAAGTCAGCCCCAGCATTTT	CASSPGRGISQPQHF
TRBD1	TRBV5-4	.	TRBJ1-1	TGTGCCAGCAGAGGGACAGGGGGCCCGAGCACTGAAGCTTTCTTT	CASRGTGGPSTEAFF
TRBD1	TRBV5-1	.	TRBJ2-3	TGCGCCAGCAGCGTCCGACAGGGAAGCACAGATACGCAGTATTTT	CASSVRQGSTDTQYF
TRBD1	TRBV9	.	TRBJ2-4	TGTGCCAGCAGCGTGGACAGGGCAGGGTACATTCAGTACTTC	CASSVDRAGYIQYF
TRBD2	TRBV7-8	.	TRBJ2-3	TGTGCCAGCAGCCGATATTGGACTAGCGGGCAGTCAGATACGCAGTATTTT	CASSRYWTSGQSDTQYF
TRBD1	TRBV14	.	TRBJ1-3	TGTGCCAGCAGCCCGCGACAGGGTGGGAACACCATATATTTT	CASSPRQGGNTIYF
TRBD1	TRBV6-5	.	TRBJ2-2	TGTGCCAGCAGTTTCTCCGGGACAGGGAACACCGGGGAGCTGTTTTTT	CASSFSGTGNTGELFF
.	TRBV5-1	.	TRBJ2-2	TGCGCCAGCAGCTGGACAGTAAACACCGGGGAGCTGTTTTTT	CASSWTVNTGELFF
TRBD1	TRBV6-6	once	TRBJ1-2	TGTGCCAGCAGGACCCAGGGGGCTCGTTATGGCTACACCTTC	CASRTQGARYGYTF
.	TRBV14	.	TRBJ1-3	TGTGCCAGCAGCCTGGGGAACACCATATATTTT	CASSLGNTIYF
.	TRBV11-2	.	TRBJ1-5	TGTGCCAGCAGCCTCGGAAGCAATCAGCCCCAGCATTTT	CASSLGSNQPQHF
.	TRBV11-2	.	TRBJ1-4	TGTGCCAGCAGCTTCCTCGGGTGGCAGACTAATGAAAAACTGTTTTTT	CASSFLGWQTNEKLFF
TRBD1	TRBV6-1	.	TRBJ2-1	TGTGCCAGCAGTGTCTTCCGGACAGGGGGGAATGAGCAGTTCTTC	CASSVFRTGGNEQFF
TRBD1	TRBV6-5	.	TRBJ1-2	TGTGCCAGCAGTACCGGGACAGGGATTTCATACACCTTC	CASSTGTGISYTF
.	TRBV30	.	TRBJ1-2	TGTGCCTCCGGACTTCACGATGGCTACACCTTC	CASGLHDGYTF
.	TRBV7-9	.	TRBJ1-5	TGTGCCAGCAGCCCTAGCAATCAGCCCCAGCATTTT	CASSPSNQPQHF
.	TRBV7-3	.	TRBJ2-1	TGTGCCAGCAGCTTGGGCAGGGGCACCTACAATGAGCAGTTCTTC	CASSLGRGTYNEQFF
TRBD1	TRBV18	.	TRBJ2-5	TGTGCCAGCTCACCCCGGACAGGCGGGGAGACCCAGTACTTC	CASSPRTGGETQYF
.	TRBV5-1	few	TRBJ1-2	TGCGCCAGCAGCCCGGAAGGGAACTATGGCTACACCTTC	CASSPEGNYGYTF
TRBD2	TRBV14	.	TRBJ2-1	TGTGCCAGCAGCCGCCTCGGGCTAGCGGGAAACAATGAGCAGTTCTTC	CASSRLGLAGNNEQFF
TRBD1	TRBV19	.	TRBJ1-2	TGTGCCAGTAGTCCAGGGGGCTACTATGGCTACACCTTC	CASSPGGYYGYTF
.	TRBV27	.	TRBJ2-2	TGTGCCAGCAGTTTACCGGGACACCTGACCACCGGGGAGCTGTTTTTT	CASSLPGHLTTGELFF
.	TRBV5-1	.	TRBJ1-2	TGCGCCAGCAGACCAAGCGGGGGTCCCCTTAACTATGGCTACACCTTC	CASRPSGGPLNYGYTF
TRBD1	TRBV5-1	once	TRBJ1-2	TGCGCCAGCAGCTTGTTCCAGACAGGGATTCGGGAAGACTATGGCTACACCTTC	CASSLFQTGIREDYGYTF
.	TRBV21-1	.	TRBJ1-5	TGTGCCAGCAGAAGGGGGGGGAGGAAGCAGCCCCAGCATTTT	CASRRGGRKQPQHF
TRBD1	TRBV7-2	.	TRBJ1-2	TGTGCCAGCACCCTACAGGGGGTCGACGGCTACACCTTC	CASTLQGVDGYTF
.	TRBV2	.	TRBJ1-5	TGTGCCAGCAGTCAAAGGGGCCGTCATCAGCCCCAGCATTTT	CASSQRGRHQPQHF
.	TRBV12-5	.	TRBJ1-1	TGTGCTAGTGGTTTGGGGCAGGCTGGAGCTTTCTTT	CASGLGQAGAFF
TRBD1	TRBV9	.	TRBJ1-2	TGTGCCAGCAGTGCTCGGGACAGAAACCCGAACACCTTC	CASSARDRNPNTF
.	TRBV18	.	TRBJ2-2	TGTGCCAGCTCACCACTGGACACCGGGGAGCTGTTTTTT	CASSPLDTGELFF
.	TRBV5-8	.	TRBJ1-1	TGTGCCAGCAGCTGGGCCCAGCGAGGGTGGGCCACTGAAGCTTTCTTT	CASSWAQRGWATEAFF
.	TRBV14	.	TRBJ2-5	TGTGCCAGCAGCCAGGCTCGGAGCGTCTCCGGGGAGACCCAGTACTTC	CASSQARSVSGETQYF
.	TRBV7-9	.	TRBJ2-7	TGTGCCAGCAGCTCCGCGGATTACGAGCAGTACTTC	CASSSADYEQYF
TRBD1	TRBV9	.	TRBJ2-2	TGTGCCAGCAGCCCCCAGGGACAGGGAGGTACCGGGGAGCTGTTTTTT	CASSPQGQGGTGELFF
TRBD2	TRBV18	few	TRBJ2-2	TGTGCCAGCTCACCACGGACTAGCGGGCGGACGAACACCGGGGAGCTGTTTTTT	CASSPRTSGRTNTGELFF
.	TRBV5-1	.	TRBJ1-1	TGCGCCAGCAGCTTGGACGGCCCGGGACAACTAGGAGGGCACCCTGAAGCTTTCTTT	CASSLDGPGQLGGHPEAFF
.	TRBV10-2	.	TRBJ2-7	TGCGCCAGCAAAAGGAAGGGGATGGCGGACGAGCAGTACTTC	CASKRKGMADEQYF
.	TRBV4-2	.	TRBJ2-3	TGTGCCAGCAGTCCATTAGGTGGCCTTGGGGATACGCAGTATTTT	CASSPLGGLGDTQYF
.	TRBV11-3	.	TRBJ1-5	TGTGCCAGCAGGGGTCCGGGCCCGGGCAATCAGCCCCAGCATTTT	CASRGPGPGNQPQHF
TRBD1	TRBV7-2	.	TRBJ1-6	TGTGCCAGCAGCTTAGTCAGGGGGAATACAGGTTCACCCCTCCACTTT	CASSLVRGNTGSPLHF
.	TRBV6-5	.	TRBJ1-5	TGTGCCAGCAGTCGGGGTGTCAATCAGCCCCAGCATTTT	CASSRGVNQPQHF
TRBD2	TRBV10-3	.	TRBJ2-1	TGTGCCATCAGTGAGCCCGGGACTAGCCCATACAATGAGCAGTTCTTC	CAISEPGTSPYNEQFF
.	TRBV19	.	TRBJ2-1	TGTGCCAGTGCGTTCCTTGGCGGGGTCTCCTACAATGAGCAGTTCTTC	CASAFLGGVSYNEQFF
.	TRBV28	.	TRBJ2-3	TGTGCCAGCAGTCCCCCCGTAGCTAGCGCCAGCACAGATACGCAGTATTTT	CASSPPVASASTDTQYF
.	TRBV7-9	.	TRBJ2-1	TGTGCCAGCAGCCGGGCGAAAGGGCTCAATGAGCAGTTCTTC	CASSRAKGLNEQFF
TRBD1	TRBV16	once	TRBJ1-1	TGTGCCAGCAGCCTAACCGCGGGGACAGGGGCTTTCTTT	CASSLTAGTGAFF
TRBD1	TRBV2	.	TRBJ1-6	TGTGCCGGGGACAGTTCCGTGAATTCACCCCTCCACTTT	CAGDSSVNSPLHF
TRBD1	TRBV2	once	TRBJ2-7	TGTGCCAGCACCAAGACAGGGTATTTCTACGAGCAGTACTTC	CASTKTGYFYEQYF
.	TRBV28	few	TRBJ2-7	TGTGCCAGCAGTTTATGGGGCCCCAGGCGGGAGCAGTACTTC	CASSLWGPRREQYF
.	TRBV6-5	once	TRBJ1-5	TGTGCCAGCACCCCGGGGGGTGGCAATCAGCCCCAGCATTTT	CASTPGGGNQPQHF